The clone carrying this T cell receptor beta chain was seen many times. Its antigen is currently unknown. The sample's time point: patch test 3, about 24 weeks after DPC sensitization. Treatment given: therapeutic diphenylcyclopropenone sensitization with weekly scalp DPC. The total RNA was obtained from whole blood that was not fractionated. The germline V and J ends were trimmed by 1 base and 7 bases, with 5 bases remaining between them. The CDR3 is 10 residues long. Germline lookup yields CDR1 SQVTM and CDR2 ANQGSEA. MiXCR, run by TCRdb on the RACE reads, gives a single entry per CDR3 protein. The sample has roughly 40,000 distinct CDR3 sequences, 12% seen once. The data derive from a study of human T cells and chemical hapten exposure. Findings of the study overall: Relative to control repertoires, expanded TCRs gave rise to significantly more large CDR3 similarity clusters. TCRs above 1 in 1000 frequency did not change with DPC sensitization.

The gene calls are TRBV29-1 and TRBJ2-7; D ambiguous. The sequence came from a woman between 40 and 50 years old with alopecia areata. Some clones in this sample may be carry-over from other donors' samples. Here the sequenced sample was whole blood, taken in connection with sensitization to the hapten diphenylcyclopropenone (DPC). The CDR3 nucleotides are TGCAGCGTTGAAGTGGGAGAGCAGTACTTC. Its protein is CSVEVGEQYF.